This paragraph reports one T cell receptor beta chain. The trim removed 4 bases at V and 5 bases at J, leaving 14 bases unmatched. Germline CDR1 and CDR2: MDHEN and SYDVKM. This CDR3 region has 17 residues. These data belong to a study of T cell responses to AZD1222 COVID-19 vaccine. Data came from immunoSEQ multiplex PCR; TCRdb stores just in-frame clones and leaves some out. The sample has roughly 150,000 clones; about nine tenths are singletons. The specimen comprised peripheral blood, sampled on day 0 of AZD1222 vaccination. J is TRBJ2-5 and V is TRBV28, with 9 bases matching TRBD2. The receptor comes from an adult in good health. The CDR3 DNA is TGTGCCAGCAGTTCCTATAATCCTAGACTAGCGGAGGAGACCCAGTACTTC. Translating it yields CASSSYNPRLAEETQYF.